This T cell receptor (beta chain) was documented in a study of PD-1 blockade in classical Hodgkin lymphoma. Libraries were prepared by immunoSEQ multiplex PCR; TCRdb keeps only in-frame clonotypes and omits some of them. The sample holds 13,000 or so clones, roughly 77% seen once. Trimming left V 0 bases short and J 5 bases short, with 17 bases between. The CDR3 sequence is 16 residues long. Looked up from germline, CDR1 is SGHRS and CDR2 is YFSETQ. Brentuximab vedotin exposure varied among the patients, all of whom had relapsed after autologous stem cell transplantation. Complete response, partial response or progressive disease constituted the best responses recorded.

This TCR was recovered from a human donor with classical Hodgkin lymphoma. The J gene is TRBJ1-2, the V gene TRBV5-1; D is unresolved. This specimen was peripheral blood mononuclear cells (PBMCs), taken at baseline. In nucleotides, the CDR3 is TGCGCCAGCAGCTTGGACTCACAGCCCGCACCTTATGGCTACACCTTC. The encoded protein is CASSLDSQPAPYGYTF.